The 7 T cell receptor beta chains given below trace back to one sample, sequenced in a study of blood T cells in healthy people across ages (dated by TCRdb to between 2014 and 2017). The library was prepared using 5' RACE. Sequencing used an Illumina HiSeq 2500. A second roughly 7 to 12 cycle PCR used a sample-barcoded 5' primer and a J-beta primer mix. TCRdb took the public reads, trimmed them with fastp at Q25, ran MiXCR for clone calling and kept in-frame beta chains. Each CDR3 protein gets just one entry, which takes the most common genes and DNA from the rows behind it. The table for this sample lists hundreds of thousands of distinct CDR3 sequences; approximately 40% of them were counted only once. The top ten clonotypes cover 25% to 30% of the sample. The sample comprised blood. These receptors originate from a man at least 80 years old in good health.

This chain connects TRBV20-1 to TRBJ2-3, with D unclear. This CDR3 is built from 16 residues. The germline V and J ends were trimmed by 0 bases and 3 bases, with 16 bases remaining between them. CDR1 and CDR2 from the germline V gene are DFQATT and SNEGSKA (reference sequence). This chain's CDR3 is CSARDRFQLGTDTQYF. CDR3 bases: TGCAGTGCTAGAGATCGTTTCCAATTAGGGACAGATACGCAGTATTTT.

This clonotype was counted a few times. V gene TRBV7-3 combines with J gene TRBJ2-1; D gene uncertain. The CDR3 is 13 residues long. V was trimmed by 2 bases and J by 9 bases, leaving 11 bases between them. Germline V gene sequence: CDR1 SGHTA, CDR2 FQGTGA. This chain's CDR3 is CASSLVQDGEQFF. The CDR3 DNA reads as TGTGCCAGCAGCTTAGTCCAGGATGGTGAGCAGTTCTTC.

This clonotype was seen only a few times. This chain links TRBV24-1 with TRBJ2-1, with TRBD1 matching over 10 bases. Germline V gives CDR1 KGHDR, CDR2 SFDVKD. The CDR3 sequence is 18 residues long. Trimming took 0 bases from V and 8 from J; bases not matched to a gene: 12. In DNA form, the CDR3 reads TGTGCCACCAGTGATTTGCAACCCGGGACAGGGGCAGGTTATGAGCAGTTCTTC. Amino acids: CATSDLQPGTGAGYEQFF.

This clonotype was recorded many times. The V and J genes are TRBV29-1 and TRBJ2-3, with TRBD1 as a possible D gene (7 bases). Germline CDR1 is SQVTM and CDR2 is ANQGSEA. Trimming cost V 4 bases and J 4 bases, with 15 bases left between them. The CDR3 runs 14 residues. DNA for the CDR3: TGCAGCGTTGTTCGGCCAGGGGGGTCAGATACGCAGTATTTT. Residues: CSVVRPGGSDTQYF.

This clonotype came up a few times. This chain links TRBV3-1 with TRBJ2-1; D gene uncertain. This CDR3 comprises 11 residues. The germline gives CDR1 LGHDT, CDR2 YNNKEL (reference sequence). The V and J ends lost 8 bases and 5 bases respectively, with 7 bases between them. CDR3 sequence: CASFHHNEQFF. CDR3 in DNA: TGTGCCAGCTTCCACCACAATGAGCAGTTCTTC.

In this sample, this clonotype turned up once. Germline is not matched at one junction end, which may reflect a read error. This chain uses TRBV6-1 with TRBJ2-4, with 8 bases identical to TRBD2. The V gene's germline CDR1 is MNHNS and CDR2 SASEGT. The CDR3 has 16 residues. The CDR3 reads CASNARGGLAQNIQYF. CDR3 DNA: TGTGCCAGCAACGCCCGCGGAGGACTAGCCCAAAACATTCAGTACTTC.

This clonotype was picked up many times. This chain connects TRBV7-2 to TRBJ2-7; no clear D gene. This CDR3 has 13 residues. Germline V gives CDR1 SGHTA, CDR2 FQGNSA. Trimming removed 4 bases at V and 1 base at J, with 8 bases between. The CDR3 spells CASSSSVSYEQYF. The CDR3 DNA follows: TGTGCCAGCAGCTCATCGGTTTCCTACGAGCAGTACTTC.